This T cell receptor beta chain was captured by sequencing in a study of T-cell memory formation after mild COVID-19. Study-level information: The TCR clusters were mostly specific to one donor.

There are 16 residues in the CDR3. Unmatched junction bases numbered 8, after V lost 3 bases and J lost 2 bases. Germline CDR1 reads KGHDR; CDR2 reads SFDVKD. TCRdb itself ran the 5' RACE reads through MiXCR, one entry per CDR3 protein. The sample carries about 560,000 distinct CDR3 sequences, roughly 22% recorded once. This clonotype showed up many times. Its target is not known. Notes on the study in general: While clones contracting from day 15 to 85 were balanced between CD4 and CD8, later expanders leaned CD4+.

Source material: PBMCs or a T cell subset sorted from them (not recorded which). The rearrangement links TRBV24-1 to TRBJ2-5, with 7 bases identical to TRBD1. The sequence derives from an adult woman who had mild COVID-19 (a few samples of this study predate the infection). Cell type and time point are not known. CDR3 in DNA: TGTGCCACCAGTGATGCCGGGACAGACGTACAAGAGACCCAGTACTTC. Translating gives CATSDAGTDVQETQYF.